One and the same sample provided the 10 T cell receptor beta chains below, sequenced in a study of shared clonotypes between healthy human individuals. TCRdb keeps only in-frame clones here, not all; method: immunoSEQ multiplex PCR. The sample includes 800,000 to 1,200,000 clones, approximately 80% of them seen just once. What was sequenced was memory CD4+ T cells from PBMCs. The subset: CD45RA-negative fraction. Source of these receptors: a man younger than 30 in good health. Some clones in this sample may be carry-over from other donors' samples.

The chain recombines TRBV10-3 with TRBJ1-2; D remains ambiguous. The CDR3 has 15 amino acids. From germline, CDR1 is ENHRY and CDR2 SYGVKD. The V and J ends lost 6 bases and 1 base respectively, with 15 bases between them. The CDR3 reads CAIRKGVDDNYGYTF. DNA for the CDR3: TGTGCCATCAGAAAGGGAGTCGACGATAACTATGGCTACACCTTC.

The chain employs TRBV28 and TRBJ1-5; 9 nucleotides line up with TRBD1. V lost 10 bases to trimming and J lost 5 bases; unmatched junction nucleotides: 9. Germline CDR1 MDHEN, CDR2 SYDVKM. This CDR3 has 14 residues. This chain's CDR3 is CATKKGQGDQPQHF. The CDR3 DNA follows: TGTGCCACCAAGAAGGGACAGGGAGATCAGCCCCAGCATTTT.

Details on this clone: The sample carries other DNA sequences with the same CDR3. The chain carries TRBV7-2 and TRBJ2-1; no definite D call. The CDR3 covers 15 residues. The ends were cut back, 6 bases at V and 0 bases at J, with 12 bases in the middle. From germline, CDR1 is SGHTA and CDR2 FQGNSA. The CDR3 reads CASSLAVSSYNEQFF. In nucleotides, the CDR3 is TGTGCCAGCAGTTTGGCGGTCAGCTCCTACAATGAGCAGTTCTTC.

The rearrangement joins TRBV9 to TRBJ1-1, with D tentatively TRBD1 (6 bases). The germline gives CDR1 SGDLS, CDR2 YYNGEE. The V and J ends lost 1 base and 5 bases respectively, with 12 bases between them. This CDR3 has 14 residues. CDR3 nucleotides: TGTGCCAGCAGCGTATCGAGGACAGTTACTGAAGCTTTCTTT. It translates to CASSVSRTVTEAFF.

This rearrangement joins TRBV4-3 to TRBJ2-7; D may be TRBD2 (6 bases). This CDR3 has 15 amino acids. Trimming took off 4 bases at V and 2 bases at J, with 15 bases between the two ends. CDR1 is LGHNA and CDR2 is YSLEER in the germline V gene. This chain's CDR3 is CASSPRGTGAYEQYF. The CDR3 coding sequence is TGCGCCAGCAGCCCACGAGGGACGGGGGCCTACGAGCAGTACTTC.

This clone was recorded a few times. The chain couples TRBV30 to TRBJ1-1; D is ambiguous. The CDR3 is made up of 11 amino acids. From germline, CDR1 is GTSNPN and CDR2 SVGIG (reference sequence). V was pared by 1 base and J by 3 bases, with 3 bases between. The CDR3 reads CAWSGDTEAFF. Written as DNA, the CDR3 is TGTGCCTGGAGTGGGGACACTGAAGCTTTCTTT.

Concerning this clone: The same CDR3 is also encoded by other DNA sequences in this sample. The chain employs TRBV19 and TRBJ1-2, with D possibly being TRBD1 (5 bases). The germline V gene encodes CDR1 LNHDA and CDR2 SQIVND (reference sequence). This CDR3 contains 13 residues. Trimming shortened V by 3 bases and J by 2 bases, and 7 bases separated the two germline ends. The CDR3 DNA reads as TGTGCCAGTAGTATCGGGGCAAACTATGGCTACACCTTC. Translated, it gives CASSIGANYGYTF.

V gene TRBV19 combines with J gene TRBJ2-3; 12 bases are shared with TRBD1. V shed 10 bases and J 3 bases; nucleotides not matched to a gene: 8. The CDR3 totals 15 residues. Germline CDR1 and CDR2: LNHDA and SQIVND (reference sequence). The CDR3 spells CATSPGQGATDTQYF. The CDR3 DNA sequence: TGTGCCACCTCCCCGGGACAGGGGGCAACAGATACGCAGTATTTT.

The chain is built from TRBV18 and TRBJ1-1; D is possibly TRBD1 (5 bases). Trimming took 5 bases from V and 11 from J, leaving 18 bases between them. The CDR3 is 13 amino acids. From germline, CDR1 is KGHSH and CDR2 LQKENI. CDR3: CASSIQRDERAFF. CDR3 in DNA: TGTGCCAGCTCAATACAGCGGGACGAGAGGGCTTTCTTT.

This chain connects TRBV28 to TRBJ2-7, with D perhaps TRBD1 (7 bases). Trimming removed 5 bases from V and 0 bases from J, with 14 bases in between. The CDR3 loop spans 15 amino acids. The V gene's germline CDR1 is MDHEN and CDR2 SYDVKM. The chain's CDR3 is CASSPGGLGSYEQYF. Written as DNA, the CDR3 is TGTGCCAGCAGTCCAGGGGGACTGGGCTCCTACGAGCAGTACTTC.